A single sample gave rise to the 19 T cell receptor beta chains below, sequenced in a study of OX40 agonist ivuxolimab in advanced cancers. Clones were read by immunoSEQ multiplex PCR, and TCRdb kept only the in-frame ones, dropping some. The table lists about 24,000 clones, 77% of them singletons. The sequencing here drew on CD4+ or CD8+ T cells sorted from blood, taken in a trial of the OX40 agonist ivuxolimab. All receptors derive from an adult with an advanced solid tumor such as melanoma, head and neck, liver or kidney cancer.

J is TRBJ1-1 and V is TRBV11-2; D is uncertain. Germline CDR1 SGHAT, CDR2 FQNNGV. Trimming pared 5 bases from V and 2 bases from J, leaving 12 bases between. The CDR3 covers 14 residues. In DNA form, the CDR3 reads TGTGCCAGCAGCCTTGACGGCACCAACACTGAAGCTTTCTTT. It encodes CASSLDGTNTEAFF.

V and J are TRBV27 and TRBJ2-7; D unresolved. The CDR3 extends over 12 amino acids. From germline, CDR1 is MNHEY and CDR2 SMNVEV (reference sequence). CDR3 sequence (DNA): TGTGTATCGTCCTACCCCTCCTACGAGCAGTACTTC. Its translation is CVSSYPSYEQYF.

The chain joins TRBV7-3 to TRBJ2-3, with D perhaps matching TRBD1 (6 bases). The ends were cut back, 5 bases at V and 4 bases at J, with 10 bases in the middle. CDR3 length: 13 amino acids. Germline CDR1 reads SGHTA; CDR2 reads FQGTGA. DNA for the CDR3: TGTGCCAGCAGCGCAACAGGGCCAGATACGCAGTATTTT. It translates to CASSATGPDTQYF.

The chain employs TRBV2 and TRBJ2-3, with unresolved D. Germline V gene lookup returns CDR1 SNHLY and CDR2 FYNNEI. V was pared by 6 bases and J by 2 bases, with 15 bases between. This CDR3 has 15 amino acids. In nucleotides, the CDR3 is TGTGCCAGCAGCCCCATTATTCCCTCCACAGATACGCAGTATTTT. Amino acids: CASSPIIPSTDTQYF.

For the CDR3, the DNA is TGTGCCAGCAGTCGTCCCGGGACAGGGGTCGTGACCCAGTACTTC. Its translation is CASSRPGTGVVTQYF. The chain employs TRBV27 and TRBJ2-5, with 10 bases that match TRBD1. The V segment lost 5 bases and the J segment 7 bases; nucleotides outside the gene matches: 10. In germline, CDR1 is MNHEY, CDR2 SMNVEV (reference sequence). The CDR3 covers 15 residues.

This clone qualifies as medium-sized (0.01 to 0.1%). V is TRBV7-6 and J is TRBJ2-7, with TRBD1 matching over 8 bases. The V gene's germline CDR1 is SGHVS and CDR2 FNYEAQ. The CDR3 totals 11 residues. V shed 1 base, J shed 13 bases, and the junction held 3 bases outside the gene matches. The CDR3 here is CASSLGQGIYF. CDR3 nucleotide sequence: TGTGCCAGCAGCTTAGGACAGGGGATATACTTC.

This clone was detected only a few times. The V call is TRBV5-1, the J call TRBJ1-1; TRBD1 matches at 8 bases. The junction had 19 bases not matched to a gene; V was cut back by 7 bases and J by 5 bases. Germline assignment: CDR1 SGHRS and CDR2 YFSETQ. This CDR3 spans 17 amino acids. The CDR3 protein is CASRLTGTGKADTEAFF. The CDR3 nucleotides read TGCGCCAGCCGTCTTACCGGGACAGGAAAAGCGGATACTGAAGCTTTCTTT.

The chain recombines TRBV7-3 with TRBJ2-3; TRBD2 aligns across 8 bases. Trimming at V came to 4 bases and at J to 5 bases, leaving 14 bases not matched to a gene. The CDR3 runs 17 residues. From germline, CDR1 is SGHTA and CDR2 FQGTGA. The CDR3 DNA is TGTGCCAGCAGCTCCGACCCATCGACGGGAGGGGAAGATACGCAGTATTTT. It encodes CASSSDPSTGGEDTQYF.

V is TRBV4-1 and J is TRBJ1-2, with a weak D call TRBD1 (6 bases). This CDR3 has 16 residues. CDR1 is MGHRA and CDR2 is YSYEKL in the germline V gene. V dropped 1 base and J dropped 8 bases, with 20 bases sitting between them. CDR3 nucleotide sequence: TGCGCCAGCAGCCAAGTAGGGGCAGGGGCCGAGTACGGCTACACCTTC. Protein product: CASSQVGAGAEYGYTF.

The J gene is TRBJ2-3, the V gene TRBV7-3, with 12 bases fitting TRBD2. Germline V CDR1 and CDR2: SGHTA, FQGTGA. Losses at the gene ends were 5 bases for V and 2 bases for J; bases not matched to a gene: 11. The CDR3 spans 18 residues. CDR3 DNA: TGTGCCAGCAGCCCAAACAGACTAGCGGGGGTTATCACAGATACGCAGTATTTT. This codes for CASSPNRLAGVITDTQYF.

On this clone: At one end, the junction sequence differs from germline, possibly due to a read error. This rearrangement joins TRBV4-1 to TRBJ1-4; 7 bases line up with TRBD1. Germline-derived CDR1 and CDR2 are MGHRA and YSYEKL. CDR3 length: 17 amino acids. The CDR3 region has the DNA TGCGCCAGCAGCCAAGATAAATACGAGACAGGGAGAAGAAAAACTGTTTTT. Its protein is CASSQDKYETGRRKTVF.

This clone is a singleton in its sample. The V call is TRBV28, the J call TRBJ2-7, with 8 bases that match TRBD1. Germline CDR1 is MDHEN and CDR2 is SYDVKM. After removal of 6 bases from V and 5 bases from J, the junction contained 6 bases not matched to a gene. The CDR3 is 13 residues long. Here the CDR3 reads CASRGQVLDEQYF. DNA of the CDR3: TGTGCCAGCAGGGGACAGGTATTAGACGAGCAGTACTTC.

This clone was seen just once. At one end, the junction sequence differs from germline, possibly due to a read error. Other DNA sequences in the same sample also yield this CDR3. The chain joins TRBV18 to TRBJ2-7, with 11 positions matching TRBD2. The CDR3 has 15 amino acids. In germline, CDR1 is KGHSH, CDR2 LQKENI. This CDR3 reads CASSPQASGGNEQYF. DNA for the CDR3: TGCGCCAGCTCACCACAGGCTAGCGGGGGGAACGAGCAGTACTTC.

The rearrangement links TRBV4-2 to TRBJ2-3; 7 positions match TRBD2. This CDR3 region has 15 residues. CDR1 is LGHNA and CDR2 is YNFKEQ in the germline V gene. The V segment lost 4 bases and the J segment 5 bases; nucleotides outside the gene matches: 9. Written as DNA, the CDR3 is TGTGCCAGCAGCCTCGGGACTACCCGAAAAGATACGCAGTATTTT. Its protein product is CASSLGTTRKDTQYF.

The chain combines TRBV25-1 with TRBJ2-3; tentatively, D is TRBD2 (5 bases). Trimming took off 2 bases at V and 0 bases at J, with 12 bases between the two ends. Looked up from germline, CDR1 is MGHDK and CDR2 is SYGVNS. This CDR3 contains 16 residues. The CDR3 DNA follows: TGTGCCAGCAGTGAACCCCGGACTTCTAGCACAGATACGCAGTATTTT. This translates into CASSEPRTSSTDTQYF.

This chain links TRBV7-9 with TRBJ2-7, with D perhaps matching TRBD2 (6 bases). The V end lost 5 bases, the J end lost 3 bases, and 17 bases lay between the germline ends. The length of the CDR3 is 15 residues. The germline V gene encodes CDR1 SEHNR and CDR2 FQNEAQ (reference sequence). The CDR3 DNA is TGTGCCAGCAGCCAAGAGGCGGGACTCAACTACGAGCAGTACTTC. Translated: CASSQEAGLNYEQYF.

The gene calls are TRBV27 and TRBJ1-6, with D perhaps TRBD1 (5 bases). The CDR3 totals 15 residues. V was shortened by 0 bases and J by 9 bases, with 12 bases between the two germline ends. The germline CDR1 and CDR2 sequences are MNHEY and SMNVEV (reference sequence). As DNA, the CDR3 is TGTGCCAGCAGTTTATCAGGGACGGACGTTTCACCCCTCCACTTT. It codes for CASSLSGTDVSPLHF.

V is TRBV11-1 and J is TRBJ2-7; perhaps TRBD1 as D (6 bases). V lost 5 bases and J 6 bases, leaving 11 bases between the germline ends. Germline values: CDR1 SGHAT, CDR2 FQDESV (reference sequence). CDR3 length equals 12 residues. The CDR3 region has the DNA TGTGCCAGCAGCCCTGACAGGACCGAGCAGTACTTC. Its translation: CASSPDRTEQYF. The full variable domain, rest sourced from reference TRBV11-1 and TRBJ2-7, is EAEVAQSPRYKITEKSQAVAFWCDPISGHATLYWYRQILGQGPELLVQFQDESVVDDSQLPKDRFSAERLKGVDSTLKIQPAELGDSAMYLCASSPDRTEQYFGPGTRLTVT.

The V and J genes are TRBV18 and TRBJ1-2; 7 nucleotides line up with TRBD1. CDR3 length: 14 amino acids. J gave up 0 bases and V 3 bases, and 1 base lay outside the gene matches. Per germline, CDR1 KGHSH and CDR2 LQKENI. Here the CDR3 reads CASSPGTANYGYTF. CDR3 in DNA: TGTGCCAGCTCACCCGGGACAGCTAACTATGGCTACACCTTC.